The present T cell receptor beta chain was sequenced within a study of regulatory T cells in long-lasting Graves disease. The TCR beta library used iRepertoire HTBI primers with Arm-PCR amplification of CDR3. TCRdb re-derived calls from the multiplex PCR reads in MiXCR, one entry per CDR3 protein. Seen here are approximately 290,000 distinct CDR3 sequences, around 23% observed once, and the top ten hold around three fifths. This clonotype has only a few counts. Specified time point: persistent/refractory GD, antithyroid drugs over 5 years with positive TRAb. RNA extracted from PBMCs served as the sequencing template. Graves' disease diagnosis used American Thyroid Association guidelines. The peripheral blood volume drawn was approximately 9.5 milliliters, and it was collected into EDTA tubes. Germline CDR1 reads KGHDR; CDR2 reads SFDVKD. Trimming took off 0 bases at V and 0 bases at J, with 9 bases between the two ends. The CDR3 contains 16 residues.

The chain is built from TRBV24-1 and TRBJ2-3; D is tentatively TRBD1 or TRBD2 (5 bases each). The sample in question was peripheral blood mononuclear cells (PBMCs), obtained when the disease was refractory, from a patient treated with antithyroid drugs. This TCR came from a female donor with Graves disease. CDR3 protein: CATSDLGGYSTDTQYF. Written as DNA, the CDR3 is TGTGCCACCAGTGATTTGGGGGGATATAGCACAGATACGCAGTATTTT.